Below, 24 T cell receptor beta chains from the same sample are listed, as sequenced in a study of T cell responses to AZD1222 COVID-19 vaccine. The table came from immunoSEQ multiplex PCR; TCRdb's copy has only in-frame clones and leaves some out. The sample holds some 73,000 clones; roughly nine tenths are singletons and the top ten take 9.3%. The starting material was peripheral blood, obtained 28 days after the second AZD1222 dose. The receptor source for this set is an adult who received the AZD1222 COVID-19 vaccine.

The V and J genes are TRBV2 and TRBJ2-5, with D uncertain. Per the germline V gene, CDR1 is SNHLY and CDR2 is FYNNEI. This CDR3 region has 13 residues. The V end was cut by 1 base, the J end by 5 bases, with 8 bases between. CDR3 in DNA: TGTGCCAGCAGTGAAGACCTCGGGGAGACCCAGTACTTC. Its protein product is CASSEDLGETQYF.

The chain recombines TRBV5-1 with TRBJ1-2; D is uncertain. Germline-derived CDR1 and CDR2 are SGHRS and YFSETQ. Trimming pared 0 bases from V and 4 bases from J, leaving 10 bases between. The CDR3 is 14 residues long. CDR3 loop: CASSLGANPYGYTF. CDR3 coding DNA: TGCGCCAGCAGCTTGGGGGCGAATCCCTATGGCTACACCTTC. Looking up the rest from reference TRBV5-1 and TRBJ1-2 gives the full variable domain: KAGVTQTPRYLIKTRGQQVTLSCSPISGHRSVSWYQQTPGQGLQFLFEYFSETQRNKGNFPGRFSGRQFSNSRSEMNVSTLELGDSALYLCASSLGANPYGYTFGSGTRLTVV.

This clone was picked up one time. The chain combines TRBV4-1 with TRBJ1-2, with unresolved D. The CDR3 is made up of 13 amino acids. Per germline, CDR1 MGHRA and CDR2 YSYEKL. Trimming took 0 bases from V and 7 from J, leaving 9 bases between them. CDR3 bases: TGCGCCAGCAGCCAAGACCCGATGGGTGGCTACACCTTC. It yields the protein CASSQDPMGGYTF.

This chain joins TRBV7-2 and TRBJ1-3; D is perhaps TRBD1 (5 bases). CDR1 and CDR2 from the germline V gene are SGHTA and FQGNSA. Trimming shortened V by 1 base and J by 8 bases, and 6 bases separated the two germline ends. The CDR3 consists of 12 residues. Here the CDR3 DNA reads TGTGCCAGCAGCTTAGGAGGGGACACCATATATTTT. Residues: CASSLGGDTIYF.

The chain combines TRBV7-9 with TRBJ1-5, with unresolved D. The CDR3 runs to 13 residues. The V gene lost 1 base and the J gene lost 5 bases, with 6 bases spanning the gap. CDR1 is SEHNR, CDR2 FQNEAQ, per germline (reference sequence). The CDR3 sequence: CASSLGEYQPQHF. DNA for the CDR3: TGTGCCAGCAGCTTAGGGGAGTATCAGCCCCAGCATTTT.

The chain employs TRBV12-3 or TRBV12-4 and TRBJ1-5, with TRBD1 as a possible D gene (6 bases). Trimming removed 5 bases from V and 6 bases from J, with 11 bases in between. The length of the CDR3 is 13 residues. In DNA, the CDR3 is TGTGCCAGCAGTACTCGGACAGTTCAGCCCCAGCATTTT. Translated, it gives CASSTRTVQPQHF.

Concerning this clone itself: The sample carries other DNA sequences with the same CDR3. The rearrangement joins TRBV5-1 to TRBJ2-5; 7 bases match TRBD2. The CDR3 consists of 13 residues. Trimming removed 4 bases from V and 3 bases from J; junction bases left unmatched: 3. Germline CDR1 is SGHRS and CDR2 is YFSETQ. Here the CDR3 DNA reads TGCGCCAGCAGCCTAGGACTAGAAGAGACCCAGTACTTC. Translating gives CASSLGLEETQYF.

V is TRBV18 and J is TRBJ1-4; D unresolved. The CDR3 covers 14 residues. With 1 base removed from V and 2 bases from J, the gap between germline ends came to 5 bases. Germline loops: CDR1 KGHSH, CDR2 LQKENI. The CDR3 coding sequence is TGTGCCAGCTCACCACAGAGGACTAATGAAAAACTGTTTTTT. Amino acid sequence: CASSPQRTNEKLFF.

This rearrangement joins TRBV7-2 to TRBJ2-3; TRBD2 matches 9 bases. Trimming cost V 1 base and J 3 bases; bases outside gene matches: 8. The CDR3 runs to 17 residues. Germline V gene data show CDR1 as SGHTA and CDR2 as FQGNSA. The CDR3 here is CASSLGSGRRGTDTQYF. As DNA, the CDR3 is TGTGCCAGCAGCTTAGGAAGCGGGAGGAGGGGGACAGATACGCAGTATTTT.

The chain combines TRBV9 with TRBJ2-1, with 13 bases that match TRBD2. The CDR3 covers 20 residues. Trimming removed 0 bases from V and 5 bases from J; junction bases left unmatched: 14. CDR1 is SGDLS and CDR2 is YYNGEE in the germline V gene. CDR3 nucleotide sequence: TGTGCCAGCAGCGTAGAGGGGGGACTAGCGGGGAGGACCTTGCACAATGAGCAGTTCTTC. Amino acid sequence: CASSVEGGLAGRTLHNEQFF.

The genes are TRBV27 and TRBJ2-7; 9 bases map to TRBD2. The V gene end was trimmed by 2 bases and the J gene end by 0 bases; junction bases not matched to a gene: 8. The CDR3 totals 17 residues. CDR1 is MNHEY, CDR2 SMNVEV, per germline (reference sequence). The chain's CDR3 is CASSLGLRSGGSYEQYF. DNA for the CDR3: TGTGCCAGCAGTTTAGGGCTCCGTAGCGGGGGCTCCTACGAGCAGTACTTC.

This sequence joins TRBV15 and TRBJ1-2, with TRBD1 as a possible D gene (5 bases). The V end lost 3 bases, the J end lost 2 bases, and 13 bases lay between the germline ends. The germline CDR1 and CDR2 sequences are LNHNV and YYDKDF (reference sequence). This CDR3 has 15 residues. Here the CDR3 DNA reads TGTGCCACCAGCAGGGGAAGGGGCGGGAACTATGGCTACACCTTC. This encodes CATSRGRGGNYGYTF. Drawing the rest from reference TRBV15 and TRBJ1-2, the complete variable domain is DAMVIQNPRYQVTQFGKPVTLSCSQTLNHNVMYWYQQKSSQAPKLLFHYYDKDFNNEADTPDNFQSRRPNTSFCFLDIRSPGLGDTAMYLCATSRGRGGNYGYTFGSGTRLTVV.

CDR3 in DNA: TGTGCCAGCTCACCTTGGCCAGGGGAGAACGAGCAGTACTTC. Amino acids: CASSPWPGENEQYF. The chain joins TRBV18 to TRBJ2-7; tentative D call: TRBD1 (6 bases). V lost 3 bases to trimming and J lost 5 bases, with 14 bases between them. CDR3 size: 14 residues. CDR1 is KGHSH and CDR2 is LQKENI in the germline V gene.

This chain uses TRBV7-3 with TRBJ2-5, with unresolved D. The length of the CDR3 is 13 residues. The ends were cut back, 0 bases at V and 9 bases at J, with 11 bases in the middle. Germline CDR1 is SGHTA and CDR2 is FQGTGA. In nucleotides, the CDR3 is TGTGCCAGCAGCTTAACGAGCCAGACCGCCCAGTACTTC. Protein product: CASSLTSQTAQYF. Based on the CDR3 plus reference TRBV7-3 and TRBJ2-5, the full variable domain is GAGVSQTPSNKVTEKGKYVELRCDPISGHTALYWYRQSLGQGPEFLIYFQGTGAADDSGLPNDRFFAVRPEGSVSTLKIQRTERGDSAVYLCASSLTSQTAQYFGPGTRLLVL.

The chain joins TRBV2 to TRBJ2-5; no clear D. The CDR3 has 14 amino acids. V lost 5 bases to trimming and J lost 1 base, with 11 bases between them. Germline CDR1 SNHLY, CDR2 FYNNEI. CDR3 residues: CASSLTEPQETQYF. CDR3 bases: TGTGCCAGCAGTTTAACGGAACCCCAAGAGACCCAGTACTTC.

In nucleotides, the CDR3 is TGTGCCAGTAGCTTGACAGGGGCTAGTGGTGAAGCTTTCTTT. Translating gives CASSLTGASGEAFF. This chain links TRBV19 with TRBJ1-1; the match to TRBD1 covers 8 bases. CDR3 length equals 14 residues. The junction had 10 bases not matched to a gene; V was cut back by 6 bases and J by 7 bases. Germline CDR1 and CDR2: LNHDA and SQIVND (reference sequence).

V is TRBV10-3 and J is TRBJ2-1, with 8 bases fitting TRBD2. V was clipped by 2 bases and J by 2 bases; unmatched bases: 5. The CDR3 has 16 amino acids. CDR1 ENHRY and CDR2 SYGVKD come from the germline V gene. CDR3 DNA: TGTGCCATCAGTGAGAGTGGCGGGGGGCCCTACAATGAGCAGTTCTTC. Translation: CAISESGGGPYNEQFF.

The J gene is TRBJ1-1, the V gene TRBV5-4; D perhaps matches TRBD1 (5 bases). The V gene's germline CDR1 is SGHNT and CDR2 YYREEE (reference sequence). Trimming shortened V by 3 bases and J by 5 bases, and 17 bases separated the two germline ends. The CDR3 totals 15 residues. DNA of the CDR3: TGTGCCAGCAGCTCTCGTGTGGGGGGTCCGACTGAAGCTTTCTTT. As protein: CASSSRVGGPTEAFF.

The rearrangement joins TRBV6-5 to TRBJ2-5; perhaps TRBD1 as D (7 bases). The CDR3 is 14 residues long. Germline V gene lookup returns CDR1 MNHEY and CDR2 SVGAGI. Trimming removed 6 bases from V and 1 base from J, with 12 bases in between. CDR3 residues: CASSQGGIQETQYF. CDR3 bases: TGTGCCAGCAGCCAGGGGGGAATCCAAGAGACCCAGTACTTC.

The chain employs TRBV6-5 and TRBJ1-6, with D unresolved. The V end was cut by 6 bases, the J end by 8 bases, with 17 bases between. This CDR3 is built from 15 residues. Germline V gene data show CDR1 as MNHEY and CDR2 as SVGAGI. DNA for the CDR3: TGTGCCAGCAGGCTAGAAGAAGGGAGAGATTCACCCCTCCACTTT. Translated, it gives CASRLEEGRDSPLHF.

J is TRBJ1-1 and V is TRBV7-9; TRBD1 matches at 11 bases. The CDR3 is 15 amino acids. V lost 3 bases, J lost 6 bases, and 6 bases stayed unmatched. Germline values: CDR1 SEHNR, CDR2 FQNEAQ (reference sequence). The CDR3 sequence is CASSFPGTGGAEAFF. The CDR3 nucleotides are TGTGCCAGCAGCTTCCCCGGGACAGGGGGAGCTGAAGCTTTCTTT.

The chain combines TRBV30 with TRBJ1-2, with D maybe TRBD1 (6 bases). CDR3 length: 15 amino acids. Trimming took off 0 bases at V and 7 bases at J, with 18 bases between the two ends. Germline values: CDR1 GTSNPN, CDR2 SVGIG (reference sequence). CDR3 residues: CAWSVLRGALGGYTF. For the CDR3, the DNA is TGTGCCTGGAGTGTACTTAGGGGGGCCCTAGGTGGCTACACCTTC.

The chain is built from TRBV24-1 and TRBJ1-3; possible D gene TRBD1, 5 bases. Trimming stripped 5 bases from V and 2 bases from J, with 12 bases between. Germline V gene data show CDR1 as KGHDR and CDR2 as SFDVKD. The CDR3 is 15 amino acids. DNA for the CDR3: TGTGCCACCAGTGCCGGGGCAGGGCCTGGAAACACCATATATTTT. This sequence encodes CATSAGAGPGNTIYF.

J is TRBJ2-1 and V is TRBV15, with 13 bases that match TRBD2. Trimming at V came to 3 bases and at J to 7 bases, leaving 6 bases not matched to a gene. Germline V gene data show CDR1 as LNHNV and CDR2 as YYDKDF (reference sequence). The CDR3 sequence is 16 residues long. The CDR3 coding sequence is TGTGCCACCAGCAGGGGACTAGCGGGAAGTGATAATGAGCAGTTCTTC. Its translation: CATSRGLAGSDNEQFF. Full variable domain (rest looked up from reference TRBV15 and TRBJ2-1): DAMVIQNPRYQVTQFGKPVTLSCSQTLNHNVMYWYQQKSSQAPKLLFHYYDKDFNNEADTPDNFQSRRPNTSFCFLDIRSPGLGDTAMYLCATSRGLAGSDNEQFFGPGTRLTVL.